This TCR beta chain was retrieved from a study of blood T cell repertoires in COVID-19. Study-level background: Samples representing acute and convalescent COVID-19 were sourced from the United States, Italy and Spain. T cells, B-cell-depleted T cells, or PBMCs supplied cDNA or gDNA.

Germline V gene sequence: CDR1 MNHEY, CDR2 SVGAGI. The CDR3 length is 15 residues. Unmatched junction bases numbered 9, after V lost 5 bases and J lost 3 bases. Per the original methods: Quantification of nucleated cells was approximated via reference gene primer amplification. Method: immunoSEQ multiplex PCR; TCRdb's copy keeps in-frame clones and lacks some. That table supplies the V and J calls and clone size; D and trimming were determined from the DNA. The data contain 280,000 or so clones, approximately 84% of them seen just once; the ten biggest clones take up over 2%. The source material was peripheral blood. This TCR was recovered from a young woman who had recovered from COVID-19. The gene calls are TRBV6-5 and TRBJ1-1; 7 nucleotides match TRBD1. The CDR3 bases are TGTGCCAGCAGTACAAAATGGGGGACAGACACTGAAGCTTTCTTT. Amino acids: CASSTKWGTDTEAFF.